Below are 8 T cell receptor beta chains sequenced from a single sample in a study of early T cells in non-severe SARS-CoV-2 infection. TCRdb re-called the 5' RACE reads through MiXCR, storing one row per CDR3 protein. Here the sample spans more than 35,000 distinct CDR3 sequences, 3% to 4.5% being singletons. The sample taken for sequencing was whole blood. The receptor source for this set is an adult who was a healthcare worker with PCR-confirmed SARS-CoV-2 infection or an uninfected control (not recorded which).

This clonotype was counted at least ten times. V usage is TRBV12-3 or TRBV12-4 and J usage is TRBJ1-5; D is unclear. This CDR3 has 12 amino acids. Trimming pared 6 bases from V and 4 bases from J, leaving 7 bases between. The CDR3 nucleotides read TGTGCCAGCAGCTGGGGAAATCAGCCCCAGCATTTT. Its translation is CASSWGNQPQHF.

The sample holds many counts of this clonotype. This chain uses TRBV3-1 with TRBJ2-1; 8 bases match TRBD1. The CDR3 extends over 16 amino acids. The V segment lost 7 bases and the J segment 5 bases; nucleotides outside the gene matches: 13. Per germline, CDR1 LGHDT and CDR2 YNNKEL (reference sequence). CDR3 nucleotide sequence: TGTGCCAGCACCATCTATACTGGGACAGGTAACAATGAGCAGTTCTTC. This encodes CASTIYTGTGNNEQFF.

V gene TRBV27 combines with J gene TRBJ1-4; D unresolved. Germline CDR1 and CDR2: MNHEY and SMNVEV (reference sequence). The ends were cut back, 4 bases at V and 3 bases at J, with 12 bases in the middle. The CDR3 is 15 residues long. CDR3 sequence reads: CASSSAGSANEKLFF. For the CDR3, the DNA is TGTGCCAGCAGTTCGGCAGGATCGGCTAATGAAAAACTGTTTTTT.

This clonotype came up many times. The chain recombines TRBV28 with TRBJ1-6, with 7 bases fitting TRBD1. V gave up 2 bases and J gave up 9 bases; unmatched junction bases: 4. The germline V gene encodes CDR1 MDHEN and CDR2 SYDVKM. The CDR3 consists of 14 residues. The CDR3 region is CASSLNNRGSPLHF. For the CDR3, the DNA is TGTGCCAGCAGTTTAAATAACAGGGGTTCACCCCTCCACTTT.

This clonotype has a count of ten or more. Here the CDR3 reads CASLNAGGLRGGTQYF. The CDR3 coding sequence is TGTGCCAGCCTCAACGCCGGCGGACTACGCGGCGGGACGCAGTATTTT. V gene TRBV6-2 or TRBV6-3 combines with J gene TRBJ2-3; D is perhaps TRBD2 (6 bases). Trimming shortened V by 8 bases and J by 9 bases, and 27 bases separated the two germline ends. The CDR3 sequence is 16 residues long. Germline CDR1 reads MNHEY; CDR2 reads SVGEGT.

This clonotype was found many times. The J gene is TRBJ2-2, the V gene TRBV6-1; TRBD2 matches at 7 bases. The CDR3 extends over 16 amino acids. V lost 2 bases, J lost 1 base, and 4 bases stayed unmatched. Germline CDR1 MNHNS, CDR2 SASEGT. CDR3 in DNA: TGTGCCAGCAGTGAATCAGGCGGGGGGAACACCGGGGAGCTGTTTTTT. Translating it yields CASSESGGGNTGELFF.

Many counts were recorded for this clonotype. The V call is TRBV9, the J call TRBJ2-3; TRBD2 matches 9 bases. From germline, CDR1 is SGDLS and CDR2 YYNGEE. V trimming: 0 bases; J trimming: 2 bases; junction bases outside the gene matches: 4. The CDR3 spans 16 residues. The CDR3 protein is CASSVAGGRATDTQYF. CDR3 nucleotides: TGTGCCAGCAGCGTAGCGGGCGGGAGGGCCACAGATACGCAGTATTTT.

There are a few counts of this clonotype. The gene calls are TRBV2 and TRBJ1-1; tentative D call: TRBD1 (5 bases). Germline V CDR1 and CDR2: SNHLY, FYNNEI. This CDR3 is built from 14 residues. The V end was cut by 8 bases, the J end by 6 bases, with 19 bases between. CDR3 region: CASDPWGVGAEAFF. CDR3 DNA sequence: TGTGCCAGCGACCCCTGGGGGGTTGGCGCTGAAGCTTTCTTT. The full variable domain, with the rest looked up from reference TRBV2 and TRBJ1-1, is EPEVTQTPSHQVTQMGQEVILRCVPISNHLYFYWYRQILGQKVEFLVSFYNNEISEKSEIFDDQFSVERPDGSNFTLKIRSTKLEDSAMYFCASDPWGVGAEAFFGQGTRLTVV.